One and the same sample provided the 18 T cell receptor beta chains below, sequenced in a study of T-cell reconstitution after alpha-beta-depleted transplantation in children. It was with unique molecular identifiers that the TCRbeta library was prepared. MiXCR was run by TCRdb on the PCR reads, yielding one entry per CDR3 protein. The data hold hundreds of thousands of distinct CDR3 sequences, with around 16% observed a single time. The material sequenced was PBMCs, mostly from graft donor cells, taken 360 days after TCRalphabeta/CD19-depleted stem cell transplant. The receptors come from a boy younger than two who had a stem cell transplant for Wiskott-Aldrich syndrome, so the T cells may come from the graft donor.

V gene TRBV3-1 combines with J gene TRBJ2-7; 15 nucleotides line up with TRBD2. The length of the CDR3 is 19 residues. CDR1 LGHDT and CDR2 YNNKEL come from the germline V gene (reference sequence). V was pared by 4 bases and J by 0 bases, with 10 bases of the junction left unmatched. The CDR3: CASSPEGTSGGPYSYEQYF. In nucleotides, the CDR3 is TGTGCCAGCAGCCCAGAAGGGACTAGCGGGGGGCCCTACTCCTACGAGCAGTACTTC.

To note about this clonotype: One end of the junction is discordant with germline, which a read error may explain. The chain carries TRBV12-3 or TRBV12-4 and TRBJ2-4; D might be TRBD1 or TRBD2, each matching 5 bases. The CDR3 has 15 amino acids. The CDR3 region is CANSSTGLAKNIQYF. DNA of the CDR3: TGTGCCAACAGTTCCACAGGACTAGCCAAAAACATTCAGTACTTC.

The genes are TRBV12-3 or TRBV12-4 and TRBJ2-3, with 8 bases matching TRBD2. The length of the CDR3 is 14 residues. The V and J ends lost 3 bases and 9 bases, in that order; junction bases with no gene match: 8. In DNA, the CDR3 is TGTGCCAGCAGTTTGACGGGGGGCGGGGGGACGCAGTATTTT. It specifies CASSLTGGGGTQYF.

The V call is TRBV11-2, the J call TRBJ2-2, with 8 bases identical to TRBD1. J lost 3 bases, V lost 4 bases, and 4 bases had no gene match. Per the germline V gene, CDR1 is SGHAT and CDR2 is FQNNGV. This CDR3 region has 15 residues. The CDR3 sequence is CASSSRGRYTGELFF. The DNA for the CDR3 is TGTGCCAGCAGCTCCAGGGGGCGGTACACCGGGGAGCTGTTTTTT.

V usage is TRBV7-6 and J usage is TRBJ2-1; 7 bases fit TRBD2. The V segment lost 8 bases and the J segment 2 bases; nucleotides outside the gene matches: 12. The CDR3 consists of 16 residues. CDR1 SGHVS and CDR2 FNYEAQ come from the germline V gene. The CDR3 loop is CASGGPGLNPYNEQFF. The CDR3 DNA follows: TGTGCCAGCGGTGGGCCGGGACTAAACCCCTACAATGAGCAGTTCTTC. The full variable domain, in which reference TRBV7-6 and TRBJ2-1 provide the parts outside the CDR3, is GAGVSQSPRYKVTKRGQDVALRCDPISGHVSLYWYRQALGQGPEFLTYFNYEAQQDKSGLPNDRFSAERPEGSISTLTIQRTEQRDSAMYRCASGGPGLNPYNEQFFGPGTRLTVL.

This chain uses TRBV4-3 with TRBJ2-4, with D unclear. The CDR3 runs 17 residues. CDR1 and CDR2 (germline): LGHNA, YSLEER. Trimming stripped 0 bases from V and 1 base from J, with 13 bases between. The CDR3 nucleotides are TGCGCCAGCAGCCAAGATGGCGGCGGTGGTGCCAAAAACATTCAGTACTTC. Translating gives CASSQDGGGGAKNIQYF.

There are a few counts of this clonotype. The chain is built from TRBV3-1 and TRBJ2-7; D is possibly TRBD1 (5 bases). Per germline, CDR1 LGHDT and CDR2 YNNKEL (reference sequence). The V end was cut by 7 bases, the J end by 1 base, with 17 bases between. This CDR3 comprises 15 residues. CDR3 DNA sequence: TGTGCCAGCAAGCTGGCAGGGTCGGCATCCTACGAGCAGTACTTC. Amino acid sequence: CASKLAGSASYEQYF.

The chain links TRBV21-1 to TRBJ2-3. TRBV21-1 is a pseudogene segment. The CDR3 runs 12 residues. CDR3 coding DNA: TGTGCCAGCAGCAACGGCACAGATACGCAGTATTTT. Residues: CASSNGTDTQYF.

In its sample, this clonotype was seen a few times. CDR3: CASSPPNKETQYF. CDR3 DNA sequence: TGTGCCAGCAGTCCGCCGAATAAAGAGACCCAGTACTTC. The chain carries TRBV7-8 and TRBJ2-5; D is unclear. V shed 6 bases and J shed 3 bases, with 11 bases lying between them. Germline V CDR1 and CDR2: SGHVS, FQNEAQ. This CDR3 spans 13 amino acids.

The CDR3 DNA sequence: TGTGCCAGCAGCTTAGACAGGGGAACGTTCTACGAGCAGTACTTC. Translating gives CASSLDRGTFYEQYF. The chain combines TRBV7-9 with TRBJ2-7; 7 bases agree with TRBD1. CDR1 is SEHNR and CDR2 is FQNEAQ in the germline V gene (reference sequence). V gave up 1 base and J gave up 3 bases; unmatched junction bases: 6. CDR3 length: 15 residues.

This chain uses TRBV27 with TRBJ2-5; 9 positions agree with TRBD1. CDR1 and CDR2 (germline): MNHEY, SMNVEV (reference sequence). This CDR3 is 15 amino acids long. V lost 6 bases to trimming and J lost 4 bases; unmatched junction nucleotides: 9. CDR3 nucleotide sequence: TGTGCCAGCAGACCCCAAACAGGGGGCCGAGAGACCCAGTACTTC. Translated: CASRPQTGGRETQYF.

The table lists this clonotype with a few counts. This chain uses TRBV6-1 with TRBJ1-2, with unresolved D. Trimming left V 3 bases short and J 5 bases short, with 10 bases between. CDR1 MNHNS and CDR2 SASEGT come from the germline V gene. The CDR3 totals 13 residues. The CDR3 loop reads CASSDRGGYGYTF. The CDR3 coding sequence is TGTGCCAGCAGTGACCGGGGAGGATATGGCTACACCTTC.

This clonotype was seen only a few times. The V and J genes are TRBV6-1 and TRBJ1-6; D is possibly TRBD1 (6 bases). CDR1 is MNHNS, CDR2 SASEGT, per germline. This CDR3 region has 16 residues. V was clipped by 2 bases and J by 7 bases, with 15 bases between them. CDR3 region: CASSEKSWTANSPLHF. The CDR3, as DNA: TGTGCCAGCAGTGAAAAGTCCTGGACAGCAAATTCACCCCTCCACTTT.

This clonotype has just a few counts. V gene TRBV29-1 combines with J gene TRBJ2-7; TRBD1 agrees at 9 bases. The V gene end was trimmed by 2 bases and the J gene end by 3 bases; junction bases not matched to a gene: 5. This CDR3 contains 14 residues. CDR1 is SQVTM, CDR2 ANQGSEA, per germline. CDR3 nucleotides: TGCAGCGTTGAAACCCGGGACAGGGTCTACGAGCAGTACTTC. It is translated as CSVETRDRVYEQYF.

The rearrangement joins TRBV5-5 to TRBJ2-1, with TRBD2 matching 13 bases. The CDR3 covers 17 residues. The V and J ends lost 1 base and 7 bases, in that order; junction bases with no gene match: 8. Germline V lookup: CDR1 SGHKS, CDR2 YYEKEE (reference sequence). CDR3 bases: TGTGCCAGCAGCTTGTTCCCGACTAGCGGGGGGTTTAATGAGCAGTTCTTC. This gives the protein CASSLFPTSGGFNEQFF.

This rearrangement joins TRBV4-1 to TRBJ1-6; D unclear. The CDR3 has 16 residues. The V gene's germline CDR1 is MGHRA and CDR2 YSYEKL. V was trimmed by 0 bases and J by 5 bases, leaving 11 bases between them. Here the CDR3 DNA reads TGCGCCAGCAGCCAAGATGGGAGGAGGGATAATTCACCCCTCCACTTT. Its protein product is CASSQDGRRDNSPLHF.

The CDR3 bases are TGTGCCAGCAGCTTAGTCCCTGGGGCCAACGTCCTGACTTTC. Translation gives CASSLVPGANVLTF. V gene TRBV7-2 combines with J gene TRBJ2-6; D remains ambiguous. V lost 1 base and J lost 2, with 3 bases in between. CDR3 length: 14 residues. Germline V gene sequence: CDR1 SGHTA, CDR2 FQGNSA.

The rearrangement uses TRBV7-9 and TRBJ2-5; maybe TRBD1 (5 bases). The CDR3 loop spans 13 amino acids. V shed 5 bases and J shed 5 bases, with 12 bases lying between them. Germline V gene lookup returns CDR1 SEHNR and CDR2 FQNEAQ (reference sequence). CDR3 in amino acids: CASSRLRAETQYF. CDR3 coding DNA: TGTGCCAGCAGCCGACTCAGGGCTGAGACCCAGTACTTC.